The clone carrying this T cell receptor (beta chain) has only a few counts. Its antigen is unknown. The data derive from a study of T cell repertoires in cytomegalovirus infection. The CDR3 runs 13 residues. The V end was cut by 6 bases, the J end by 8 bases, with 11 bases between. TCRdb itself ran the reads through MiXCR, one entry per CDR3 protein. The data show around 200,000 distinct CDR3 sequences, with about 38% seen just once and approximately 59% held by the top ten. The source material was CD8+ T cells from cultured PBMCs, sampled from culture after CMV antigen stimulation. This chain joins TRBV12-3 or TRBV12-4 and TRBJ1-6, with TRBD1 as a possible D gene (5 bases). This TCR derives from a human donor in good health (CMV status not recorded). Some clones in this sample may be carry-over from other donors' samples. The CDR3 DNA reads as TGTGCCAGCAGCAGGGACTCTTATTCACCCCTCCACTTT. Translated, it gives CASSRDSYSPLHF.